The 16 T cell receptor beta chains given below trace back to one sample, sequenced in a study of cytomegalovirus exposure and HLA in healthy donors. Primers for the PCR totalled 60 Vbeta and 13 Jbeta. Profiled with immunoSEQ multiplex PCR; TCRdb holds only in-frame clones, not every one. Among about 200,000 clones listed, around 83% were seen once. The source material was PBMCs. All receptors come from a woman in her thirties or forties in good health and CMV-seronegative.

V is TRBV27 and J is TRBJ2-7; TRBD2 agrees at 8 bases. The CDR3 has 13 amino acids. V trimming: 7 bases; J trimming: 3 bases; junction bases outside the gene matches: 5. Germline V CDR1 and CDR2: MNHEY, SMNVEV (reference sequence). The DNA of the CDR3 is TGTGCCAGCATCTTAGCGGGGAACTACGAGCAGTACTTC. It translates to CASILAGNYEQYF.

This clone was counted once. The chain employs TRBV9 and TRBJ1-4, with 7 bases lining up with TRBD1. This CDR3 region has 14 residues. The V and J ends lost 0 bases and 7 bases, in that order; junction bases with no gene match: 3. Germline V CDR1 and CDR2: SGDLS, YYNGEE. The CDR3 loop reads CASSVGSGGEKLFF. In nucleotides, the CDR3 is TGTGCCAGCAGCGTAGGTTCAGGGGGTGAAAAACTGTTTTTT.

This chain links TRBV2 with TRBJ1-2; TRBD1 aligns across 8 bases. CDR3 length: 14 residues. Germline loops: CDR1 SNHLY, CDR2 FYNNEI. V shed 7 bases and J 2 bases; nucleotides not matched to a gene: 6. The CDR3 here is CASTTGGPNYGYTF. The CDR3, as DNA: TGTGCCAGCACCACAGGGGGACCCAACTATGGCTACACCTTC.

The CDR3, as DNA: TGCGCCAGCAGCCACGGAGTTAGCATCGTTGACTATGGCTACACCTTC. This encodes CASSHGVSIVDYGYTF. The chain couples TRBV23-1 to TRBJ1-2; D is undetermined. TRBV23-1 qualifies as an ORF whose function is uncertain. The CDR3 sequence is 16 residues long. V dropped 6 bases and J dropped 3 bases, with 20 bases sitting between them.

This rearrangement joins TRBV7-2 to TRBJ1-1; no firm D call. The CDR3 contains 15 residues. Per germline, CDR1 SGHTA and CDR2 FQGNSA. V was cut by 0 bases and J by 4 bases, with 12 bases left in between. CDR3 sequence reads: CASSLAGYSGTEAFF. The CDR3 nucleotides are TGTGCCAGCAGCTTAGCTGGATACTCGGGCACTGAAGCTTTCTTT.

V is TRBV19 and J is TRBJ1-5; 8 positions agree with TRBD1. The CDR3 contains 15 residues. With 1 base clipped from V and 11 bases from J, the junction kept 10 bases outside the gene matches. Germline CDR1 LNHDA, CDR2 SQIVND (reference sequence). CDR3 coding DNA: TGTGCCAGTAGTATAGCCCAGGGGGCGTTTTTGGCCCAGCATTTT. It translates to CASSIAQGAFLAQHF.

This clone showed up just once. The rearrangement joins TRBV30 to TRBJ2-5; D gene unclear. Germline-derived CDR1 and CDR2 are GTSNPN and SVGIG (reference sequence). This CDR3 has 15 residues. The germline V and J ends were trimmed by 0 bases and 7 bases, with 18 bases remaining between them. Written as DNA, the CDR3 is TGTGCCTGGAGTGTAGACGGGTTGTCGTACGGGACCCAGTACTTC. It translates to CAWSVDGLSYGTQYF.

V is TRBV29-1 and J is TRBJ1-1, with D tentatively TRBD1 (5 bases). CDR3 length: 16 amino acids. The germline gives CDR1 SQVTM, CDR2 ANQGSEA. Trimming removed 5 bases from V and 1 base from J, with 20 bases in between. CDR3 loop: CSVFERRGTGNTEAFF. CDR3 DNA: TGCAGCGTTTTCGAACGAAGAGGGACTGGGAACACTGAAGCTTTCTTT.

This clone was observed a few times. The chain has TRBV30 and TRBJ2-7, with unresolved D. Germline V gene sequence: CDR1 GTSNPN, CDR2 SVGIG (reference sequence). The CDR3 is 13 amino acids. Trimming stripped 2 bases from V and 4 bases from J, with 12 bases between. The CDR3 region is CAWSSGLNYEQYF. In nucleotides, the CDR3 is TGTGCCTGGAGTTCTGGGCTTAATTACGAGCAGTACTTC.

This chain joins TRBV7-6 and TRBJ2-7; D perhaps matches TRBD2 (7 bases). CDR3 length equals 15 residues. The germline CDR1 and CDR2 sequences are SGHVS and FNYEAQ. V shed 1 base and J shed 0 bases, with 10 bases lying between them. The chain's CDR3 is CASSLEAGASYEQYF. In DNA, the CDR3 is TGTGCCAGCAGCTTAGAGGCGGGGGCCTCCTACGAGCAGTACTTC.

This clone was counted a few times. This sequence joins TRBV11-3 and TRBJ2-7; 10 positions agree with TRBD2. The germline V gene has CDR1 SGHNT and CDR2 YENEEA. J was trimmed by 2 bases and V by 0 bases; bases with no gene match: 7. CDR3 length: 17 residues. CDR3 loop: CASSLEITSGAPYEQYF. The CDR3 DNA is TGTGCCAGCAGCTTAGAAATAACTAGCGGGGCCCCCTACGAGCAGTACTTC.

This clone was observed a few times. The chain couples TRBV6-5 to TRBJ2-5; no reliable D call. There are 14 residues in the CDR3. V gave up 0 bases and J gave up 5 bases, with 10 bases separating them. Germline V gene data show CDR1 as MNHEY and CDR2 as SVGAGI. CDR3 sequence: CASSYSSLRETQYF. The CDR3, as DNA: TGTGCCAGCAGTTACTCGTCGCTGAGGGAGACCCAGTACTTC.

The chain uses TRBV29-1 and TRBJ1-1; D is possibly TRBD1 (5 bases). V was cut by 1 base and J by 7 bases, with 10 bases left in between. Per germline, CDR1 SQVTM and CDR2 ANQGSEA. The CDR3 runs to 12 residues. The CDR3 sequence is CSVEGQPSEAFF. DNA for the CDR3: TGCAGCGTTGAAGGACAGCCGAGTGAAGCTTTCTTT.

The J gene is TRBJ1-5, the V gene TRBV5-8; D is uncertain. CDR3 size: 11 residues. Trimming removed 2 bases at V and 6 bases at J, with 3 bases between. Looked up from germline, CDR1 is SGHTS and CDR2 is YDEGEE. DNA of the CDR3: TGTGCCAGCAGCTTTCGTCAGCCCCAGCATTTT. Protein product: CASSFRQPQHF.

The CDR3 is CSVDAGFLTDTQYF. In DNA, the CDR3 is TGCAGCGTTGATGCGGGCTTCCTCACAGATACGCAGTATTTT. V and J are TRBV29-1 and TRBJ2-3; tentatively, D is TRBD2 (5 bases). The CDR3 spans 14 residues. V was cut by 3 bases and J by 2 bases, with 12 bases left in between. Germline CDR1 is SQVTM and CDR2 is ANQGSEA.

This sequence joins TRBV7-2 and TRBJ2-1; TRBD2 matches 12 bases. V dropped 5 bases and J dropped 1; count of bases not matched to a gene: 12. Germline CDR1 reads SGHTA; CDR2 reads FQGNSA. The CDR3 sequence is 19 residues long. Here the CDR3 reads CASSRWPSGRAGSYNEQFF. The CDR3 DNA sequence: TGTGCCAGCAGCCGCTGGCCTAGCGGGAGGGCCGGGTCCTACAATGAGCAGTTCTTC.